Listed here are 30 T cell receptor beta chains from one sample, sequenced in a study of T cell clusters in autoimmune cytopenias. TRB rearrangements were amplified by touch-down multiplex PCR with mixed TRB-A/B primers. No DNA is given; TCRdb re-called the multiplex PCR reads and lists each CDR3 protein once. The listing records approximately 11,000 distinct CDR3 sequences. TRB was amplified from about 260 ng of peripheral blood genomic DNA per sample. These data also formed part of another study, on T cell repertoires in aging, cancer and after chemotherapy.

Sequencing was performed on peripheral blood. The receptor set was obtained from a human donor in good health.

Its frequency marks this clonotype as medium-sized (0.01 to 0.1%). J is TRBJ1-1 and V is TRBV19; the TCRdb D gene call, TRBD1, has no DNA to confirm it. The CDR3 length is 15 residues. CDR1 is LNHDA, CDR2 SQIVND, per germline (reference sequence). The CDR3 here is CAALPGGGMNTEAFF. Full variable domain (missing parts from reference TRBV19 and TRBJ1-1): DGGITQSPKYLFRKEGQNVTLSCEQNLNHDAMYWYRQDPGQGLRLIYYSQIVNDFQKGDIAEGYSVSREKKESFPLTVTSAQKNPTAFYLCAALPGGGMNTEAFFGQGTRLTVV.

V is TRBV5-1 and J is TRBJ2-5; TCRdb names TRBD1, which stays unverified in the absence of DNA. Germline V gene data show CDR1 as SGHRS and CDR2 as YFSETQ. The CDR3 has 13 residues. This CDR3 is CASSLQGDYEQYF.

J is TRBJ2-1 and V is TRBV6-5; TCRdb names TRBD2, which stays unverified in the absence of DNA. Germline CDR1 MNHEY, CDR2 SVGAGI. The CDR3 length is 14 residues. The CDR3 is CAIREAGLANEQFF.

The V and J genes are TRBV12-3 or TRBV12-4 and TRBJ2-6; TCRdb returns TRBD1, unconfirmable since there is no DNA. The CDR3 is made up of 15 amino acids. CDR3: CASSDRDSGANVLTF.

The chain joins TRBV6-1 to TRBJ2-3; the D gene TCRdb calls, TRBD2, cannot be checked with no DNA. The CDR3 consists of 16 residues. The germline V gene encodes CDR1 MNHNS and CDR2 SASEGT. The CDR3 region is CASSILAGGPQDTQYF.

V usage is TRBV6-1 and J usage is TRBJ2-1. The CDR3 has 15 residues. CDR1 MNHNS and CDR2 SASEGT come from the germline V gene. The CDR3 sequence: CASSSLGKAYNEQFF.

The chain combines TRBV6-5 with TRBJ1-2; TCRdb proposes TRBD1, but this gene call is untestable without DNA. Per germline, CDR1 MNHEY and CDR2 SVGAGI. The CDR3 totals 13 residues. CDR3 residues: CASSKGAEYGYTF.

This chain uses TRBV19 with TRBJ1-5; TCRdb's D call of TRBD1 is untestable without DNA. The length of the CDR3 is 14 residues. Germline-derived CDR1 and CDR2 are LNHDA and SQIVND (reference sequence). The chain's CDR3 is CASSMIETGQPQHF. The variable domain in full, with the rest retrieved from reference TRBV19 and TRBJ1-5, is DGGITQSPKYLFRKEGQNVTLSCEQNLNHDAMYWYRQDPGQGLRLIYYSQIVNDFQKGDIAEGYSVSREKKESFPLTVTSAQKNPTAFYLCASSMIETGQPQHFGDGTRLSIL.

CDR3 loop: CASSPTGQGQKETQYF. V is TRBV18 and J is TRBJ2-5; the TRBD1 assignment by TCRdb is unverifiable without DNA. The germline V gene encodes CDR1 KGHSH and CDR2 LQKENI. The length of the CDR3 is 16 residues.

The chain employs TRBV2 and TRBJ2-5; lacking DNA, the TRBD1 call made by TCRdb goes unchecked. The V gene's germline CDR1 is SNHLY and CDR2 FYNNEI. This CDR3 region has 14 residues. CDR3: CASSEEGLGETQYF.

Here the CDR3 reads CASSSPGTSGEQETQYF. The chain combines TRBV6-6 with TRBJ2-5; TCRdb reports TRBD2, a call that lacks DNA to check it against. This CDR3 is 17 amino acids long. The V gene's germline CDR1 is MNHNY and CDR2 SVGAGI (reference sequence).

The V gene is TRBV5-4, the J gene TRBJ2-1; TCRdb indicates TRBD1, and absent DNA this call remains unverified. The CDR3 consists of 15 residues. Germline V CDR1 and CDR2: SGHNT, YYREEE (reference sequence). This CDR3 is CASSQPGGRRVEQFF.

The chain uses TRBV12-3 or TRBV12-4 and TRBJ2-1; there is no DNA to check the TCRdb D call of TRBD1. The CDR3 loop spans 14 amino acids. CDR3 residues: CASSTPGTGNEQFF.

This clonotype counts as medium-sized by frequency. This chain connects TRBV19 to TRBJ2-2; TCRdb reports TRBD1, a call that lacks DNA to check it against. The CDR3 sequence is 15 residues long. CDR1 LNHDA and CDR2 SQIVND come from the germline V gene (reference sequence). The CDR3 spells CASRAGTGYTGELFF.

This chain uses TRBV11-1 with TRBJ2-7; TCRdb selects TRBD2, and the lack of DNA leaves this call unchecked. CDR1 and CDR2 (germline): SGHAT, FQDESV (reference sequence). This CDR3 is built from 15 residues. The CDR3 spells CASSLEGLASYEQYF.

The CDR3 sequence is CASRPGTSGSSTDTQYF. This rearrangement joins TRBV6-2 or TRBV6-3 to TRBJ2-3; TCRdb returns TRBD2, unconfirmable since there is no DNA. Germline values: CDR1 MNHEY, CDR2 SVGEGT. The length of the CDR3 is 17 residues.

The chain couples TRBV6-6 to TRBJ1-2. CDR1 and CDR2 (germline): MNHNY, SVGAGI (reference sequence). The CDR3 sequence is 11 residues long. The CDR3 is CASSEFGGYTF.

This chain connects TRBV6-5 to TRBJ2-3; TCRdb designates TRBD2, a call that cannot be tested without DNA. The CDR3 is made up of 22 amino acids. From germline, CDR1 is MNHEY and CDR2 SVGAGI. The CDR3 region is CASSYSTRVPLLAGASTDTQYF.

The V and J genes are TRBV6-1 and TRBJ2-7; checking the TCRdb D call of TRBD1 is not possible without DNA. The CDR3 runs 14 residues. Germline V CDR1 and CDR2: MNHNS, SASEGT. This chain's CDR3 is CASSEYEGAYEQYF.

This chain joins TRBV6-1 and TRBJ1-5. This CDR3 has 15 amino acids. Germline V gives CDR1 MNHNS, CDR2 SASEGT. CDR3 amino acids: CASSYSEIPAQPQHF.

The genes are TRBV12-3 or TRBV12-4 and TRBJ2-2. The CDR3 extends over 12 amino acids. CDR3 in amino acids: CASRTYSGELFF.

The chain carries TRBV18 and TRBJ2-5; TCRdb's D call, TRBD2, is unchecked because there is no DNA. The CDR3 consists of 15 residues. Germline CDR1 KGHSH, CDR2 LQKENI. The CDR3 spells CASSPPVSGQETQYF. The complete variable domain, with remaining parts taken from reference TRBV18 and TRBJ2-5, reads NAGVMQNPRHLVRRRGQEARLRCSPMKGHSHVYWYRQLPEEGLKFMVYLQKENIIDESGMPKERFSAEFPKEGPSILRIQQVVRGDSAAYFCASSPPVSGQETQYFGPGTRLLVL.

The chain recombines TRBV6-5 with TRBJ1-2; TCRdb's D call of TRBD1 is untestable without DNA. The CDR3 has 14 residues. Germline V gene sequence: CDR1 MNHEY, CDR2 SVGAGI. This CDR3 reads CASSPSSGRQGYTF.

The rearrangement joins TRBV5-6 to TRBJ2-5; absent DNA, TCRdb's TRBD2 call cannot be checked. There are 15 residues in the CDR3. Germline values: CDR1 SGHDT, CDR2 YYEEEE. CDR3 sequence: CASSPRTSGAETQYF.

The chain has TRBV15 and TRBJ2-1; TCRdb returns TRBD2, unconfirmable since there is no DNA. Per germline, CDR1 LNHNV and CDR2 YYDKDF (reference sequence). The CDR3 covers 17 residues. The CDR3 loop reads CATSRDGPSGAYNEQFF.

This rearrangement joins TRBV5-6 to TRBJ2-7; TCRdb's D gene call, TRBD1, goes unchecked for lack of DNA. The germline V gene has CDR1 SGHDT and CDR2 YYEEEE. This CDR3 contains 16 residues. CDR3 residues: CASSLQGSTLSYEQYF.

This sequence joins TRBV12-3 or TRBV12-4 and TRBJ1-1; TCRdb names TRBD1, which stays unverified in the absence of DNA. The CDR3 sequence is 15 residues long. This CDR3 reads CASKFAGGTNTEAFF.

In terms of frequency, this clonotype is medium-sized (0.01 to 0.1%). V usage is TRBV13 and J usage is TRBJ1-1; no DNA is available, so the TRBD1 call from TCRdb remains unchecked. CDR1 PRHDT and CDR2 FYEKMQ come from the germline V gene (reference sequence). This CDR3 region has 16 residues. The CDR3 here is CASSPSFGQGRTEAFF.

The V and J genes are TRBV13 and TRBJ1-4; the D call of TRBD1 rests on TCRdb alone, since no DNA is present to check it. The V gene's germline CDR1 is PRHDT and CDR2 FYEKMQ (reference sequence). This CDR3 has 13 residues. CDR3 in amino acids: CASSRSQGEKLFF. Drawing the rest from reference TRBV13 and TRBJ1-4, the complete variable domain is AAGVIQSPRHLIKEKRETATLKCYPIPRHDTVYWYQQGPGQDPQFLISFYEKMQSDKGSIPDRFSAQQFSDYHSELNMSSLELGDSALYFCASSRSQGEKLFFGSGTQLSVL.

Measured by frequency, this clonotype is medium-sized. The J gene is TRBJ2-6, the V gene TRBV19; without DNA, the TCRdb call of TRBD1 cannot be checked. The CDR3 runs to 17 residues. CDR1 LNHDA and CDR2 SQIVND come from the germline V gene (reference sequence). The CDR3 loop reads CASSRARATSGANVLTF.